This TCR beta chain was obtained from a study of blood T cell repertoires in COVID-19. In the source study's methods: For nucleated cells, counts were estimated from reference gene primer amplification. Data came from immunoSEQ multiplex PCR; TCRdb stores just in-frame clones and leaves some out. Clone size and V and J calls were adopted from that table, with D and trimming inferred from the DNA. In the table there are 150,000 to 200,000 clones, approximately 80% of which are singletons. CDR3 length equals 16 residues. Germline V lookup: CDR1 SGHTA, CDR2 FQGNSA. V lost 2 bases to trimming and J lost 8 bases, with 19 bases between them.

Sequenced sample: peripheral blood. The rearrangement links TRBV7-2 to TRBJ2-1; TRBD2 is a possible D gene (5 bases). The TCR originated in a man aged 60 to 75 with acute or convalescent COVID-19. For the CDR3, the DNA is TGTGCCAGCAGCTTACAGAGGCTAGCTCGTGGATATGAGCAGTTCTTC. It translates to CASSLQRLARGYEQFF.